One sample yielded the 16 T cell receptor beta chains listed below, sequenced in a study of cytomegalovirus exposure and HLA in healthy donors. The study ran its PCR with 60 Vbeta and 13 Jbeta primers. The protocol was immunoSEQ multiplex PCR, while the TCRdb copy is restricted to in-frame clones and leaves out a portion. The top ten clones hold about 7.7% of a sample with roughly 150,000 clones, over 70% of them seen once. The sequencing input was PBMCs. Receptor source: a woman aged 40 to 55 in good health and CMV-seropositive.

The genes are TRBV6-4 and TRBJ1-1; D may be TRBD1 (5 bases). CDR1 MRHNA and CDR2 SNTAGT come from the germline V gene. The V end was cut by 7 bases, the J end by 7 bases, with 19 bases between. The CDR3 covers 14 residues. Here the CDR3 DNA reads TGTGCCAGCACGGCGAGGCAGGGTGTTAATGAAGCTTTCTTT. Translating gives CASTARQGVNEAFF.

With respect to this clone: The same CDR3 can be traced to other DNA sequences in this sample. The chain employs TRBV4-2 and TRBJ2-3, with 9 nucleotides matching TRBD2. CDR3 length: 16 residues. The germline gives CDR1 LGHNA, CDR2 YNFKEQ. V was clipped by 0 bases and J by 3 bases; unmatched bases: 4. CDR3 in amino acids: CASSQDGGGGTDTQYF. CDR3 bases: TGTGCCAGCAGCCAAGACGGCGGGGGGGGGACAGATACGCAGTATTTT.

The table lists this clone with a count of one. CDR3 nucleotide sequence: TGCAGCGTTGAAGTCCCGACAGGGGTGGTTACCTATGGCTACACCTTC. Its translation is CSVEVPTGVVTYGYTF. The gene calls are TRBV29-1 and TRBJ1-2; 8 bases match TRBD1. The CDR3 runs to 16 residues. The germline V gene has CDR1 SQVTM and CDR2 ANQGSEA. J lost 4 bases, V lost 1 base, and 11 bases had no gene match.

The V gene is TRBV7-2, the J gene TRBJ2-7; D perhaps matches TRBD2 (5 bases). This CDR3 is 13 amino acids long. Deletions cut 5 bases from V and 4 bases from J, with 12 bases between. Germline V gene lookup returns CDR1 SGHTA and CDR2 FQGNSA. The DNA of the CDR3 is TGTGCCAGCAGCCCCCCAACGGGGTACGAGCAGTACTTC. Translating it yields CASSPPTGYEQYF.

This clone has just a few counts. J is TRBJ2-3 and V is TRBV19, with no clear D. The CDR3 runs to 13 residues. With 4 bases removed from V and 2 bases from J, the gap between germline ends came to 7 bases. Germline V gene data show CDR1 as LNHDA and CDR2 as SQIVND (reference sequence). CDR3 sequence: CASSNQATDTQYF. The CDR3, as DNA: TGTGCCAGTAGTAATCAGGCCACAGATACGCAGTATTTT.

The chain has TRBV5-4 and TRBJ1-4; D possibly corresponds to TRBD1 (6 bases). The CDR3 covers 17 residues. V lost 1 base and J lost 2, with 15 bases in between. Looked up from germline, CDR1 is SGHNT and CDR2 is YYREEE (reference sequence). The CDR3 bases are TGTGCCAGCAGCTTGAGGACAGCCCTTGGGACTAATGAAAAACTGTTTTTT. Its protein product is CASSLRTALGTNEKLFF.

This clone was detected only a few times. The chain carries TRBV6-6 and TRBJ1-4; 10 positions match TRBD1. CDR3 size: 15 residues. Germline V gene sequence: CDR1 MNHNY, CDR2 SVGAGI (reference sequence). V dropped 2 bases and J dropped 7; count of bases not matched to a gene: 4. The CDR3 region is CASSYDGTGAEKLFF. CDR3 nucleotides: TGTGCCAGCAGTTACGATGGGACAGGGGCTGAAAAACTGTTTTTT.

J is TRBJ2-1 and V is TRBV27; 12 bases fit TRBD2. The CDR3 sequence is 14 residues long. Germline trimming cut 6 bases from V and 3 bases from J; bases unmatched to any gene: 0. CDR1 and CDR2 from the germline V gene are MNHEY and SMNVEV (reference sequence). The CDR3 sequence is CASRLAGGYNEQFF. As DNA, the CDR3 is TGTGCCAGCAGACTAGCGGGGGGCTACAATGAGCAGTTCTTC.

This rearrangement joins TRBV7-6 to TRBJ2-1, with TRBD2 matching over 16 bases. Germline lookup yields CDR1 SGHVS and CDR2 FNYEAQ. The CDR3 extends over 17 amino acids. With V trimmed by 5 bases and J by 7 bases, 8 bases remained unmatched. Here the CDR3 reads CASSPRGLAGGGNEQFF. DNA of the CDR3: TGTGCCAGCAGCCCCCGGGGACTAGCGGGGGGGGGAAATGAGCAGTTCTTC. Full variable domain (missing parts from reference TRBV7-6 and TRBJ2-1): GAGVSQSPRYKVTKRGQDVALRCDPISGHVSLYWYRQALGQGPEFLTYFNYEAQQDKSGLPNDRFSAERPEGSISTLTIQRTEQRDSAMYRCASSPRGLAGGGNEQFFGPGTRLTVL.

V and J are TRBV6-1 and TRBJ1-2; D perhaps matches TRBD1 (6 bases). From germline, CDR1 is MNHNS and CDR2 SASEGT. This CDR3 is built from 15 residues. V was clipped by 7 bases and J by 3 bases, with 18 bases between them. The CDR3 protein is CASKSRDTAYYGYTF. CDR3 DNA: TGTGCCAGCAAATCCCGGGACACCGCGTACTATGGCTACACCTTC.

CDR3 DNA: TGTGCCAGCAGTGATGTCCAGAGCACAGATACGCAGTATTTT. Translation: CASSDVQSTDTQYF. This rearrangement joins TRBV6-1 to TRBJ2-3; no reliable D call. CDR1 and CDR2 (germline): MNHNS, SASEGT. V was trimmed by 3 bases and J by 0 bases, leaving 7 bases between them. This CDR3 spans 14 amino acids.

The J gene is TRBJ2-5, the V gene TRBV4-1; 12 nucleotides align to TRBD2. The V gene's germline CDR1 is MGHRA and CDR2 YSYEKL. The CDR3 runs to 18 residues. Trimming at V came to 1 base and at J to 1 base, leaving 7 bases not matched to a gene. In nucleotides, the CDR3 is TGCGCCAGCAGCCAAGCCCCCGGACTAGCGGGGTTCCAAGAGACCCAGTACTTC. This encodes CASSQAPGLAGFQETQYF.

V is TRBV7-8 and J is TRBJ1-1; D is ambiguous. Germline V gene sequence: CDR1 SGHVS, CDR2 FQNEAQ. The CDR3 consists of 13 residues. Trimming took off 3 bases at V and 0 bases at J, with 5 bases between the two ends. The DNA for the CDR3 is TGTGCCAGCAGCTTTGAGTTGAACACTGAAGCTTTCTTT. Translating gives CASSFELNTEAFF. Full variable domain (missing parts from reference TRBV7-8 and TRBJ1-1): GAGVSQSPRYKVAKRGQDVALRCDPISGHVSLFWYQQALGQGPEFLTYFQNEAQLDKSGLPSDRFFAERPEGSVSTLKIQRTQQEDSAVYLCASSFELNTEAFFGQGTRLTVV.

The chain is built from TRBV30 and TRBJ2-7; no firm D call. V was shortened by 0 bases and J by 6 bases, with 18 bases between the two germline ends. The CDR3 length is 15 residues. Germline V gene data show CDR1 as GTSNPN and CDR2 as SVGIG (reference sequence). The CDR3 sequence: CAWSVDSLPASEQYF. The CDR3 DNA follows: TGTGCCTGGAGTGTTGATTCCCTCCCAGCGTCCGAGCAGTACTTC.

This clone occurred once. The chain employs TRBV19 and TRBJ1-2; no firm D call. Germline V gene lookup returns CDR1 LNHDA and CDR2 SQIVND (reference sequence). This CDR3 is built from 13 residues. Trimming removed 5 bases from V and 7 bases from J, with 14 bases in between. This CDR3 reads CASSAGINGGYTF. CDR3 bases: TGTGCCAGTAGTGCTGGTATTAACGGTGGCTACACCTTC.

This clone was found once. The V call is TRBV19, the J call TRBJ1-1, with 9 bases matching TRBD1. Trimming removed 2 bases from V and 10 bases from J; junction bases left unmatched: 8. The length of the CDR3 is 14 residues. CDR1 and CDR2 from the germline V gene are LNHDA and SQIVND (reference sequence). CDR3 sequence reads: CASSINRGLDGAFF. CDR3 in DNA: TGTGCCAGTAGTATAAACAGGGGGCTTGACGGAGCTTTCTTT.